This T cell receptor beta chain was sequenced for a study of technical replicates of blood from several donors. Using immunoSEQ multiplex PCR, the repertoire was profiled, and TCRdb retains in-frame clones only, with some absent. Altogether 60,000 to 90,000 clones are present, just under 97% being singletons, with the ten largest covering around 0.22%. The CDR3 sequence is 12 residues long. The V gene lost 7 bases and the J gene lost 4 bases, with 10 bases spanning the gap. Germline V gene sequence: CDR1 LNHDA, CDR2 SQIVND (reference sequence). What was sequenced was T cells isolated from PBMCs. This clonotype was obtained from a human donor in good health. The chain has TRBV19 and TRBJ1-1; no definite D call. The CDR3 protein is CASTGRGTEAFF. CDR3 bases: TGTGCCAGTACTGGTCGAGGCACTGAAGCTTTCTTT.